This is a list of T cell receptor beta chains from one sample in a study of neurological immune-mediated disorders. TCRdb redid the calling of the 5' RACE reads with MiXCR, one entry per CDR3 protein. This table holds roughly 60,000 distinct CDR3 sequences, under 2.5% found once. The specimen was PBMCs. Receptors originate from a man aged 50 or older with multiple sclerosis. CDR3s include the opening cysteine and the closing phenylalanine or tryptophan.

TRBJ1-2 TRBV10-3 CAISESYDYGYTF
TRBJ1-5 TRBV27 CASSLKKGGHRGWNQPQHF
TRBJ2-3 TRBV6-2/TRBV6-3 CASSLSHDHTQYF
TRBJ2-7 TRBV5-1 CASSVSGGPYEQYF
TRBJ2-1 TRBV7-2 CASSNRDTYNEQFF
TRBJ1-1 TRBV12-3/TRBV12-4 CASSFPGDTEAFF
TRBJ2-6 TRBV10-3 CAISESRGTGANVLTF
TRBJ2-7 TRBV6-5 CASSLRETGGYEQYF
TRBJ2-3 TRBV12-3/TRBV12-4 CASIRGSGWTDTQYF
TRBJ2-7 TRBV5-6 CASSSLTGGYEQYF
TRBJ2-7 TRBV23-1 CASSQSISQGAGEQYF
TRBJ2-7 TRBV20-1 CSARGPGAGEQYF
TRBJ2-1 TRBV9 CASSVEVFYNEQFF
TRBJ2-2 TRBV5-6 CASSYQGPGELFF
TRBJ1-2 TRBV29-1 CSVYAPGQVYGYTF
TRBJ2-1 TRBV3-1 CASSDQGGNEQFF
TRBJ1-1 TRBV5-1 CASSLVSFTEAFF
TRBJ1-6 TRBV7-6 CASSTLTDRNSPLHF
TRBJ1-1 TRBV3-1 CASNDGGTEAFF
TRBJ1-1 TRBV6-5 CASTLHPRGFTEAFF
TRBJ2-5 TRBV18 CASSPMRQGQETQYF
TRBJ2-2 TRBV6-5 CASSYGAGAGELFF
TRBJ2-7 TRBV5-1 CASSLVRGSLYEQYF
TRBJ1-1 TRBV9 CASSGPGTGSAEAFF
TRBJ2-5 TRBV7-2 CASSLWQGGEETQYF
TRBJ1-6 TRBV18 CASSPQGTGNSPLHF
TRBJ2-5 TRBV5-6 CASSYRGGETQYF
TRBJ2-3 TRBV20-1 CSAPMTLWSADTQYF
TRBJ1-1 TRBV6-2/TRBV6-3 CASSLSRTGGNTEAFF
TRBJ2-3 TRBV3-1 CASSQTPQGDYTQYF
TRBJ1-1 TRBV20-1 CSALRGAEAFF
TRBJ1-1 TRBV30 CALRQSMNTEAFF
TRBJ2-1 TRBV5-6 CASSFDNEQFF
TRBJ1-5 TRBV7-2 CASSLPGNNQPQHF
TRBJ1-1 TRBV5-1 CASSRTGDTEAFF
TRBJ1-1 TRBV5-8 CASSLGQGRGGTEAFF
TRBJ2-2 TRBV20-1 CSASRAASTGELFF
TRBJ2-7 TRBV24-1 CANSDRTGYEQYF
TRBJ2-5 TRBV20-1 CSARVGGSLETQYF
TRBJ2-5 TRBV7-9 CASSYSGDVGQETQYF
TRBJ1-1 TRBV18 CASSPRTGGITEAFF
TRBJ2-3 TRBV16 CASSQSPRTGFTDTQYF
TRBJ2-5 TRBV27 CASRRQGAGKTQYF
TRBJ2-2 TRBV7-8 CASSLRGEPNTGELFF
TRBJ2-1 TRBV2 CASSLTSGADEQFF
TRBJ2-1 TRBV20-1 CSASRVLAGSYNEQFF
TRBJ1-1 TRBV6-2/TRBV6-3 CASAEGYTEAFF
TRBJ2-7 TRBV12-3/TRBV12-4 CASSFGGPGSYEQYF
TRBJ2-5 TRBV6-6 CATSGTGLETQYF
TRBJ2-7 TRBV15 CATSLGRSYEQYF
TRBJ2-1 TRBV5-1 CASSLEGLPIDEQFF
TRBJ1-2 TRBV4-3 CASSERGPGNYGYTF
TRBJ2-3 TRBV7-6 CASSLGASLSPSTDTQYF
TRBJ2-7 TRBV6-5 CASSRTGSKSYEQYF
TRBJ2-2 TRBV20-1 CSAQPTGRGGELFF
TRBJ2-7 TRBV5-1 CASSGDSLSYEQYF
TRBJ1-2 TRBV7-2 CASSPWDSHYGYTF
TRBJ2-5 TRBV28 CASSALGGAETQYF